Reported below is one TCR beta chain. This clone was seen ten or more times. Its specific antigen is unknown. Base qualities were left out, and no much larger clone turns up one base away. Each donor gave one peripheral blood draw, about 110 mL on average, collected into heparinised tubes. A BD FACSAria II was used to sort naive, central memory, regulatory and stem cell-like memory CD4+ T cells with a panel that included CD45RO, CCR7, CD25, CD127, CD95 and CD27. All sorted populations exceeded 95% purity. PBMCs were separated immediately by Lymphoprep density gradient centrifugation and were stained directly, without being cultured. To minimize batch effects, samples were stained and sorted in pairs, one healthy donor with one patient per experiment. The record originates from a study of beta chain features in type 1 diabetes listed by TCRdb under 2018. Turning to the overall study: Mean age, gender distribution, total cell number and subset yield did not differ between patients and healthy donors. A total of over 95,000,000 sorted cells were examined across all samples, and RNA yield correlated strongly with the number of cells per subset. Regulatory and stem cell-like memory subsets were isolated from only 8 patients and about 8 healthy donors, whereas naive and central memory subsets came from all 28 donors. The study compared TCRB repertoires of sorted circulating CD4+ T cell subsets between recently diagnosed type 1 diabetes patients and matched healthy donors. Beyond this particular receptor, the publication reports: A moderate but significant shortening of TCRB CDR3 length was observed in type 1 diabetes patients in all four CD4+ subsets. Because small numbers of individuals were included in the HLA sub-analyses, any influence of HLA type on TCRB rearrangement was left unresolved. Sequencing cDNA rather than genomic DNA could over-represent highly expressing activated cells, although activation and CD3 levels did not differ between groups. PCR might favor shorter templates, but patient and control samples were amplified and corrected together, so any skew would affect both groups equally. The naive, central memory and regulatory TCRB repertoires appeared to resemble one another more closely among patients than among healthy donors. Fewer insertions and more nucleotide deletions at VDJ recombination sites were observed in patients with type 1 diabetes, implying thymic rearrangement abnormalities.

The entire isolated RNA was reverse transcribed using the High Capacity cDNA Reverse Transcription Kit, and thus expressed TCRB transcripts were sequenced. Naive, central memory and regulatory T cell samples underwent deep immunoSEQ sequencing, averaging about 3.57 million total reads per sample. Sorted cells were lysed in RLT buffer, and RNA was extracted using DNase-treated RNeasy Micro or Mini kits according to cell number. To prevent cross-contamination, every cell subset was processed on its own, while patient and healthy donor samples were processed together. The immunoSEQ multiplex PCR was used to amplify TCRB sequences from cDNA, generating 87-bp fragments that spanned the CDR3 region. Sequencing of the amplicons was done on the Illumina HiSeq platform. Regarding the original processing steps: PCR bias was corrected computationally using synthetic template baselines, and reads within Hamming distance 2 were collapsed, with unmergeable singletons discarded. Reads were aligned against IMGT so that V, D and J genes, CDR3 length and insertions or deletions at six rearrangement sites could be assigned. Within each subset, clonotype counts were normalized to sorted cell number, after which true diversity and Gini coefficients were computed with the tcR R package. The overlap coefficient, calculated on TCRB nucleotide sequences, was used to measure repertoire sharing. In its TCRdb copy, this immuneACCESS table keeps in-frame sequences only and misses some clones. Where compared with another copy, unresolved V genes explain less than half of these, and the others have no known cause. V and J calls and clone size are as listed in that table; D and trimming were resolved from the DNA. The sample table lists 400,000 or so clones, around 10% of them with a count of one. The top ten hold approximately 0.55% of the sample.

Between the V and J ends, shortened by 3 bases and 5 bases respectively, the junction contains 15 bases. CDR1 is given as SGHRS and CDR2 as YFSETQ, both from the germline V gene. There are 14 amino acids in the CDR3, from cysteine to phenylalanine inclusive. Of all the DNA, just the CDR3 is kept, 42 bases in frame from base 1. This sequence uses TRBV5-1 and TRBJ2-7, with a weak D call of TRBD2 (7 bases match). Sequenced input: central memory CD4+ T cells from blood. This sequence originates from a man aged 25 to 40 with type 1 diabetes. The bases read TGCGCCAGCAGCTCACCGGGGGGCGGAAACGAGCAGTACTTC. This yields the protein CASSSPGGGNEQYF.